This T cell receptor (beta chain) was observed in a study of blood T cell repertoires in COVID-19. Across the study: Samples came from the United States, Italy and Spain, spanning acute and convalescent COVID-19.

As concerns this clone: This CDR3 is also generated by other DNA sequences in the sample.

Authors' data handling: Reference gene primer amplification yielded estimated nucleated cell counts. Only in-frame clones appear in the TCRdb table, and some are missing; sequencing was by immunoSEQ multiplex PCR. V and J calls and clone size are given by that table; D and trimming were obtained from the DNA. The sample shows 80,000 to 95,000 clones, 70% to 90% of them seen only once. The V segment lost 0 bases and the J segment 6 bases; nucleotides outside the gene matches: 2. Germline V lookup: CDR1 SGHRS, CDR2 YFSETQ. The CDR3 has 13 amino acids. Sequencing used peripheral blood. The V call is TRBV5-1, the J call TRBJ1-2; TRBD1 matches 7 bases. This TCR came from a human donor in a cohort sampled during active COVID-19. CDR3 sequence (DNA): TGCGCCAGCAGCTTGGGTCAGGGGGATGGCTACACCTTC. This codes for CASSLGQGDGYTF. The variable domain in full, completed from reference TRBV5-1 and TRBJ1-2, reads KAGVTQTPRYLIKTRGQQVTLSCSPISGHRSVSWYQQTPGQGLQFLFEYFSETQRNKGNFPGRFSGRQFSNSRSEMNVSTLELGDSALYLCASSLGQGDGYTFGSGTRLTVV.